The next 5 T cell receptor beta chains were all read from a single sample in a study of T cell responses to AZD1222 COVID-19 vaccine. Data came from immunoSEQ multiplex PCR; TCRdb stores just in-frame clones and leaves some out. The data hold about 150,000 clones, with roughly 88% observed a single time. The specimen was peripheral blood, collected 28 days after the second dose of the MenACWY control vaccine. These receptor sequences come from an adult who received the MenACWY meningococcal vaccine as a control.

The rearrangement uses TRBV10-3 and TRBJ1-1; 7 positions agree with TRBD1. Germline V gene sequence: CDR1 ENHRY, CDR2 SYGVKD. V dropped 2 bases and J dropped 2; count of bases not matched to a gene: 2. This CDR3 is built from 14 residues. The DNA for the CDR3 is TGTGCCATCAGTGAGGACAGGGAAAACACTGAAGCTTTCTTT. Translating it yields CAISEDRENTEAFF.

The rearrangement joins TRBV30 to TRBJ1-5; D is unclear. This CDR3 region has 13 residues. V was trimmed by 3 bases and J by 0 bases, leaving 6 bases between them. CDR1 and CDR2 from the germline V gene are GTSNPN and SVGIG (reference sequence). CDR3 amino acids: CAWRDDSNQPQHF. The CDR3, as DNA: TGTGCCTGGAGAGACGATAGCAATCAGCCCCAGCATTTT.

The rearrangement joins TRBV28 to TRBJ2-2; TRBD1 is a possible D gene (6 bases). With 5 bases removed from V and 5 bases from J, the gap between germline ends came to 18 bases. Germline-derived CDR1 and CDR2 are MDHEN and SYDVKM. This CDR3 contains 16 residues. The CDR3 nucleotides read TGTGCCAGCAGTAGTTGGAAAACAAGGGGGACCGGGGAGCTGTTTTTT. Amino acids: CASSSWKTRGTGELFF.

The V and J genes are TRBV7-2 and TRBJ2-3, with 8 bases matching TRBD1. The CDR3 contains 16 residues. V trimming: 3 bases; J trimming: 5 bases; junction bases outside the gene matches: 10. The germline CDR1 and CDR2 sequences are SGHTA and FQGNSA. The CDR3 spells CASSFPDRVAGDTQYF. For the CDR3, the DNA is TGTGCCAGCAGCTTCCCGGACAGGGTGGCTGGAGATACGCAGTATTTT. The entire variable domain, with the rest obtained from reference TRBV7-2 and TRBJ2-3, is as follows: GAGVSQSPSNKVTEKGKDVELRCDPISGHTALYWYRQSLGQGLEFLIYFQGNSAPDKSGLPSDRFSAERTGGSVSTLTIQRTQQEDSAVYLCASSFPDRVAGDTQYFGPGTRLTVL.

The gene calls are TRBV15 and TRBJ1-4; a weak D match, TRBD1 (5 bases). CDR3 length: 13 residues. Trimming removed 9 bases from V and 2 bases from J, with 10 bases in between. Germline CDR1 is LNHNV and CDR2 is YYDKDF (reference sequence). The CDR3 nucleotides are TGTGCCACTCGGGGCCTGACTAATGAAAAACTGTTTTTT. Amino acids: CATRGLTNEKLFF.